This T cell receptor beta chain was found in a study of PD-L1 blockade in urothelial cancer. The overall study: Chemotherapy regimens numbering 0 to 3 had been given to patients. After treatment start, blood was analyzed at 3 weeks (second dose) and at 6 weeks. When blood samples were assessed, the median T cell count was some 150,000.

The table came from immunoSEQ multiplex PCR; TCRdb's copy has only in-frame clones and leaves some out. Among tens of thousands of clones listed, 82% were seen once. Locally advanced or metastatic urothelial carcinoma was diagnosed in the patients. V lost 6 bases, J lost 0 bases, and 6 bases lay in between. The germline CDR1 and CDR2 sequences are DFQATT and SNEGSKA (reference sequence). The CDR3 has 11 residues. The starting material was PBMCs, obtained around atezolizumab (anti-PD-L1) treatment. This TCR was sampled from an older man with urothelial cancer. The V call is TRBV20-1, the J call TRBJ2-7; D uncertain. Here the CDR3 reads CSAIPSYEQYF. For the CDR3, the DNA is TGCAGTGCCATCCCCTCCTACGAGCAGTACTTC.